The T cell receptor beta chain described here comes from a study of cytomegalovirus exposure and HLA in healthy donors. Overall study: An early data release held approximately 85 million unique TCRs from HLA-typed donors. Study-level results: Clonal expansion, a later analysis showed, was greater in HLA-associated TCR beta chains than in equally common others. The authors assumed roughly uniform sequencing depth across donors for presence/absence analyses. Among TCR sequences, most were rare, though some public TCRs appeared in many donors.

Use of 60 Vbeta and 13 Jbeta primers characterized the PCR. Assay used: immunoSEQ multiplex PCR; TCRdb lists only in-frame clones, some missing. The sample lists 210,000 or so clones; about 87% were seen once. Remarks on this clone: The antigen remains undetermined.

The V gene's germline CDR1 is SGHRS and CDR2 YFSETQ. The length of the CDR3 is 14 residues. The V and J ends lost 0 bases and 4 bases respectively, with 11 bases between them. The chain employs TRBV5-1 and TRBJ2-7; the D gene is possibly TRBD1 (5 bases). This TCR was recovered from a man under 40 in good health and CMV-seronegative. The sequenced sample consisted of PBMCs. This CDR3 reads CASSLGRGLYEQYF. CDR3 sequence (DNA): TGCGCCAGCAGCTTGGGAAGGGGATTATACGAGCAGTACTTC.